The 24 T cell receptor beta chains in this list originate from one sample, sequenced in a study of T cells in Graves' hyperthyroidism and ophthalmopathy. RNA transcripts yielded amplified TCR beta CDR3 regions. The HTBI primer set served for first-round RT-PCR of the TCR CDR3. TCRdb passed the multiplex PCR reads through MiXCR, listing each CDR3 protein once. The sample holds a few hundred thousand distinct CDR3 sequences, 15% to 19% seen once. Input material: blood. Source of these receptors: a woman in her twenties or thirties with Graves' hyperthyroidism.

There are many counts of this clonotype. The rearrangement links TRBV11-2 to TRBJ2-3; 10 bases are shared with TRBD2. Germline loops: CDR1 SGHAT, CDR2 FQNNGV. The ends lost 2 bases at V and 4 bases at J; junction bases unmatched: 3. CDR3 size: 15 residues. This CDR3 reads CASSLTSGISDTQYF. The CDR3 nucleotides are TGTGCCAGCAGCTTAACTAGCGGGATCTCAGATACGCAGTATTTT.

The CDR3 loop reads CASSTGSGANVLTF. The CDR3 region has the DNA TGTGCCAGCAGCACAGGCTCTGGGGCCAACGTCCTGACTTTC. This chain connects TRBV7-9 to TRBJ2-6, with D possibly being TRBD1 (5 bases). The CDR3 contains 14 residues. V was cut by 5 bases and J by 0 bases, with 5 bases left in between. In germline, CDR1 is SEHNR, CDR2 FQNEAQ (reference sequence).

This clonotype has a count of ten or more. The genes are TRBV20-1 and TRBJ2-1; D assignment may be TRBD1 or TRBD2 (6 bases each). This CDR3 comprises 14 residues. Trimming cost V 8 bases and J 4 bases, with 18 bases left between them. Germline assignment: CDR1 DFQATT and CDR2 SNEGSKA (reference sequence). The CDR3 region has the DNA TGCAGTCTGGTACCGGGGGCCTCTTACAATGAGCAGTTCTTC. Protein product: CSLVPGASYNEQFF.

This clonotype was observed many times. This chain connects TRBV28 to TRBJ2-1, with D uncertain. Germline assignment: CDR1 MDHEN and CDR2 SYDVKM. V lost 1 base and J 4 bases, leaving 8 bases between the germline ends. The CDR3 spans 14 residues. The CDR3 sequence is CASSLSATYNEQFF. CDR3 DNA: TGTGCCAGCAGTTTATCGGCCACTTACAATGAGCAGTTCTTC.

The V call is TRBV7-9, the J call TRBJ1-5; D is perhaps TRBD1 (5 bases). Between the trimmed V and J ends, which lost 1 base and 7 bases, there was a span of 14 bases. There are 15 residues in the CDR3. Germline V lookup: CDR1 SEHNR, CDR2 FQNEAQ (reference sequence). Here the CDR3 DNA reads TGTGCCAGCAGCTTAGACGGGGGGACGTGGCAGCCCCAGCATTTT. This translates into CASSLDGGTWQPQHF.

The V gene is TRBV27, the J gene TRBJ1-5; D remains unclear. V was trimmed by 2 bases and J by 6 bases, leaving 14 bases between them. From germline, CDR1 is MNHEY and CDR2 SMNVEV (reference sequence). This CDR3 has 15 residues. The CDR3, as DNA: TGTGCCAGCAGTTTAATCAGTACAGTTTCTCAGCCCCAGCATTTT. It encodes CASSLISTVSQPQHF.

This clonotype occurred many times. V usage is TRBV24-1 and J usage is TRBJ2-2; D is perhaps TRBD1 (5 bases). V lost 2 bases and J lost 5, with 20 bases in between. From germline, CDR1 is KGHDR and CDR2 SFDVKD. The CDR3 is made up of 18 amino acids. In DNA form, the CDR3 reads TGTGCCACCAGTGATTCCCAGGGTTTGGGGCGATGGACCGGGGAGCTGTTTTTT. This encodes CATSDSQGLGRWTGELFF.

This clonotype was counted ten times or more. The V gene is TRBV27, the J gene TRBJ2-1, with TRBD1 matching over 7 bases. The J segment lost 4 bases and the V segment lost 4 bases, leaving 4 bases of the junction unmatched. CDR3 size: 14 residues. CDR1 and CDR2 from the germline V gene are MNHEY and SMNVEV (reference sequence). CDR3 residues: CASSSPGQYNEQFF. The CDR3 DNA reads TGTGCCAGCAGTTCACCGGGACAGTACAATGAGCAGTTCTTC.

This sequence joins TRBV27 and TRBJ2-3; 10 nucleotides line up with TRBD1. CDR3 size: 16 residues. Germline CDR1 MNHEY, CDR2 SMNVEV (reference sequence). With V trimmed by 4 bases and J by 5 bases, 9 bases remained unmatched. The CDR3 is CASSYPSRDRGDTQYF. DNA for the CDR3: TGTGCCAGCAGTTACCCATCCCGGGACAGGGGAGATACGCAGTATTTT.

There are many counts of this clonotype. The chain is built from TRBV7-2 and TRBJ1-4, with D perhaps matching TRBD1 (6 bases). CDR1 SGHTA and CDR2 FQGNSA come from the germline V gene. V lost 4 bases and J 0 bases, leaving 9 bases between the germline ends. The CDR3 runs 15 residues. CDR3 coding DNA: TGTGCCAGCAGCTCCCAGGGGACAACTAATGAAAAACTGTTTTTT. Translated: CASSSQGTTNEKLFF.

Comments on this clonotype: At one of its ends the junction is not consistent with the germline gene, which may arise from a read error. This sequence joins TRBV2 and TRBJ2-7, with D maybe TRBD1 (5 bases). This CDR3 contains 12 residues. CDR1 is SNHLY and CDR2 is FYNNEI in the germline V gene. Here the CDR3 reads CAGSGATYEQYF. The DNA of the CDR3 is TGTGCCGGCAGTGGGGCAACCTACGAGCAGTACTTC.

This clonotype was picked up many times. The CDR3 DNA reads TGTGCCAGCAGCCCCCGGGATTCAGAGACCCAGTACTTC. It translates to CASSPRDSETQYF. The V and J genes are TRBV7-9 and TRBJ2-5; D possibly corresponds to TRBD2 (5 bases). Trimming shortened V by 5 bases and J by 4 bases, and 11 bases separated the two germline ends. Germline CDR1 reads SEHNR; CDR2 reads FQNEAQ (reference sequence). This CDR3 has 13 residues.

The chain carries TRBV19 and TRBJ2-1, with 11 bases lining up with TRBD1. This CDR3 contains 15 residues. Per the germline V gene, CDR1 is LNHDA and CDR2 is SQIVND (reference sequence). The ends lost 7 bases at V and 6 bases at J; junction bases unmatched: 8. The CDR3 loop reads CASTSGQGVGNEQFF. In DNA form, the CDR3 reads TGTGCCAGTACCTCGGGACAGGGGGTGGGCAATGAGCAGTTCTTC.

The chain links TRBV27 to TRBJ1-2; 7 bases are shared with TRBD1. This CDR3 contains 13 residues. The V gene end was trimmed by 8 bases and the J gene end by 3 bases; junction bases not matched to a gene: 6. Germline CDR1 reads MNHEY; CDR2 reads SMNVEV (reference sequence). CDR3 region: CASGIRGDYGYTF. The CDR3 coding sequence is TGTGCCAGCGGTATCAGGGGGGACTATGGCTACACCTTC.

The chain uses TRBV7-2 and TRBJ2-2; 11 bases map to TRBD2. Germline loops: CDR1 SGHTA, CDR2 FQGNSA. J gave up 6 bases and V 2 bases, and 8 bases lay outside the gene matches. This CDR3 is built from 17 residues. The DNA for the CDR3 is TGTGCCAGCAGCTTATTTAGCGGGAGGGATAGGGCCGGGGAGCTGTTTTTT. Its translation is CASSLFSGRDRAGELFF.

Many counts were recorded for this clonotype. The CDR3 DNA sequence: TGTGCCAGCAGTCCCGCTTTGGTCAAAAACATTCAGTACTTC. Amino acids: CASSPALVKNIQYF. This sequence joins TRBV28 and TRBJ2-4; no clear D. CDR3 length: 14 amino acids. Germline loops: CDR1 MDHEN, CDR2 SYDVKM. V lost 5 bases and J 3 bases, leaving 11 bases between the germline ends.

This rearrangement joins TRBV11-2 to TRBJ2-1; 12 bases line up with TRBD1. With V trimmed by 1 base and J by 5 bases, 6 bases remained unmatched. This CDR3 has 17 amino acids. Germline loops: CDR1 SGHAT, CDR2 FQNNGV. The CDR3 coding sequence is TGTGCCAGCAGCTTAGGAAGGGGGACAGGGGGCCACAATGAGCAGTTCTTC. This sequence encodes CASSLGRGTGGHNEQFF.

This clonotype was recorded many times. The chain joins TRBV15 to TRBJ1-1, with D possibly matching TRBD1 (5 bases). The germline CDR1 and CDR2 sequences are LNHNV and YYDKDF (reference sequence). The CDR3 has 12 amino acids. The germline V and J ends were trimmed by 5 bases and 6 bases, with 10 bases remaining between them. CDR3 amino acids: CATSGDVPEAFF. The CDR3 nucleotides are TGTGCCACCAGCGGGGACGTACCTGAAGCTTTCTTT.

There are many counts of this clonotype. The genes are TRBV27 and TRBJ2-1; 10 nucleotides match TRBD2. Germline V lookup: CDR1 MNHEY, CDR2 SMNVEV (reference sequence). The CDR3 spans 16 residues. The V and J ends lost 5 bases and 7 bases, in that order; junction bases with no gene match: 11. CDR3 in DNA: TGTGCCAGCAGTCCCAGGGTAGCGGGGGGTTTGAATGAGCAGTTCTTC. Amino acids: CASSPRVAGGLNEQFF.

This clonotype was observed a few times. The chain carries TRBV20-1 and TRBJ2-7, with D possibly being TRBD1 (6 bases). V lost 6 bases and J 3 bases, leaving 18 bases between the germline ends. The CDR3 has 14 residues. The germline V gene has CDR1 DFQATT and CDR2 SNEGSKA (reference sequence). CDR3 region: CSADPGRDNYEQYF. The DNA of the CDR3 is TGCAGTGCCGACCCTGGCAGGGACAACTACGAGCAGTACTTC.

This clonotype has at least ten counts. The chain couples TRBV7-2 to TRBJ2-7; D is unclear. The CDR3 is 13 residues long. The ends were cut back, 4 bases at V and 0 bases at J, with 7 bases in the middle. The germline gives CDR1 SGHTA, CDR2 FQGNSA. The CDR3 DNA sequence: TGTGCCAGCAGCTCACCCTCCTCCTACGAGCAGTACTTC. It encodes CASSSPSSYEQYF.

There are many counts of this clonotype. DNA of the CDR3: TGCAGTGTTAATAGCGGGAGGGAGGGCACAGATACGCAGTATTTT. Translated: CSVNSGREGTDTQYF. V usage is TRBV20-1 and J usage is TRBJ2-3; 11 positions agree with TRBD2. CDR3 length: 15 amino acids. CDR1 and CDR2 (germline): DFQATT, SNEGSKA (reference sequence). J was trimmed by 1 base and V by 7 bases; bases with no gene match: 7.

This clonotype was counted at least ten times. J is TRBJ2-3 and V is TRBV20-1, with 7 bases aligning to TRBD2. V lost 3 bases, J lost 2 bases, and 11 bases stayed unmatched. Germline V gene sequence: CDR1 DFQATT, CDR2 SNEGSKA (reference sequence). The CDR3 is 16 residues long. CDR3: CSASRLAEVATDTQYF. The CDR3 DNA reads as TGCAGTGCTAGTAGGCTAGCGGAGGTCGCCACAGATACGCAGTATTTT.

This clonotype was counted a few times. One junction end disagrees with the germline gene, perhaps due to a read error. The genes are TRBV6-2 or TRBV6-3 and TRBJ1-2; unclear D gene. Germline-derived CDR1 and CDR2 are MNHEY and SVGEGT. CDR3 length equals 14 residues. The CDR3 DNA reads as TGTGTCAGCAGTTACGTGAGAGACACCTATGGCTACACCTTC. Protein product: CVSSYVRDTYGYTF.